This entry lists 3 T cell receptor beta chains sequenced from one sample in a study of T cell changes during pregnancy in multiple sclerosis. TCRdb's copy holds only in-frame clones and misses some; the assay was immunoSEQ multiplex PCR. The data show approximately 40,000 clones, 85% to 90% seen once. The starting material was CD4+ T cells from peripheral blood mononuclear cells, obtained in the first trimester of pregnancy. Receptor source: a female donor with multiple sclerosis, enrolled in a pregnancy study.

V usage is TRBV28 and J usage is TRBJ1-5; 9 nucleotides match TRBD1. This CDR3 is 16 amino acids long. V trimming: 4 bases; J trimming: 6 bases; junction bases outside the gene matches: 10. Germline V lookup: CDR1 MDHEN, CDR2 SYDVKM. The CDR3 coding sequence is TGTGCCAGCAGTTACGCTACCGGGACAGGGACTCAGCCCCAGCATTTT. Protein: CASSYATGTGTQPQHF.

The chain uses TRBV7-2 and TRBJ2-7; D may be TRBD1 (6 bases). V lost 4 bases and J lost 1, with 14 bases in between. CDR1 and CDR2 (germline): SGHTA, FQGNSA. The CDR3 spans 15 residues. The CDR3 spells CASSSKRDISYEQYF. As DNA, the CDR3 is TGTGCCAGCAGCTCCAAGAGGGACATTTCCTACGAGCAGTACTTC.

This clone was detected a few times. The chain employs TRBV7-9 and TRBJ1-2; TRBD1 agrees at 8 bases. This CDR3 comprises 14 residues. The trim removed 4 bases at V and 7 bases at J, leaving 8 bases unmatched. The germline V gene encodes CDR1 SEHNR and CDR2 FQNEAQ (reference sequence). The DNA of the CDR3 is TGTGCCAGCAGCTCCACCAGGGGGCAGGGTGGCTACACCTTC. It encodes CASSSTRGQGGYTF.